This TCR beta chain was recorded in a study of T cells expressing NK-cell markers. Study summary: The authors derived TCR beta repertoires from sorted CD3+CD56+NKG2C+, CD3+CD56+NKG2C- and CD3+CD56-NKG2C+ T cells. Study-level findings and limits: The contribution of dominant NKG2C+ clonotypes to CD8+ T cells in six donors was roughly 1.0-7.5%.

From the 5' RACE reads, TCRdb lists one entry per CDR3 protein and no DNA. The sample includes some 280,000 distinct CDR3 sequences. With respect to this clonotype: The antigen remains unidentified.

The sequence was obtained from a man aged 18 to 30 in good health. The sequencing sample was made of blood T cells: a sorted CD56 or NKG2C T cell subset, CD4+ or CD8+ T cells, or bulk PBMC T cells (not recorded which).

CDR3 protein: CASSSLDREQFF. The chain is built from TRBV27 and TRBJ2-1; the D call of TRBD1 rests on TCRdb alone, since no DNA is present to check it. The CDR3 length is 12 residues. Germline CDR1 reads MNHEY; CDR2 reads SMNVEV (reference sequence).